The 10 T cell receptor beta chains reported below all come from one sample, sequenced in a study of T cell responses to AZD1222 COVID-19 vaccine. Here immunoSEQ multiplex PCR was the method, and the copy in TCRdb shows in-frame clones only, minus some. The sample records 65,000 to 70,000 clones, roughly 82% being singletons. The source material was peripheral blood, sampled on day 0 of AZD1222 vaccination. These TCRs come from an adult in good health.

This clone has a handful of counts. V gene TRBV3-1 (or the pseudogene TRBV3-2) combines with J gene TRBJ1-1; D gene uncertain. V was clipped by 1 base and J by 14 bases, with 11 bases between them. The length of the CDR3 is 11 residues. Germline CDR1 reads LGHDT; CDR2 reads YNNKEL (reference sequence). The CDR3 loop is CASSQGTNGFF. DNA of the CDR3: TGTGCCAGCAGCCAAGGGACTAACGGGTTCTTT.

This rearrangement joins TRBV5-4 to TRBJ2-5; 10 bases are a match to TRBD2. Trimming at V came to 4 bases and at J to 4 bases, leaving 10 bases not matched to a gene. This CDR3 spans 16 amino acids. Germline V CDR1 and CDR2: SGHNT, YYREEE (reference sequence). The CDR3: CASSLRTSGAGETQYF. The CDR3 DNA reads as TGTGCCAGCAGCCTTAGGACTAGCGGAGCGGGAGAGACCCAGTACTTC.

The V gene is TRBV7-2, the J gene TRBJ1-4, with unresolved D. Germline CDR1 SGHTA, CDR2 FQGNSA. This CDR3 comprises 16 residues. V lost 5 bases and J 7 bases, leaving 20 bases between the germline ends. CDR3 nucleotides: TGTGCCAGCAGCCCAATGGTGGGATTCGGGTTTGAAAAACTGTTTTTT. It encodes CASSPMVGFGFEKLFF.

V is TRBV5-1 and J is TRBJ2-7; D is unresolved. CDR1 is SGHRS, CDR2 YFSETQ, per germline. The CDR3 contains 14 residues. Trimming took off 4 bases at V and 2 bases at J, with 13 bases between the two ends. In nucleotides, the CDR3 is TGCGCCAGCAGCCCTACCGGAACAGCCTACGAGCAGTACTTC. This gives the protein CASSPTGTAYEQYF.

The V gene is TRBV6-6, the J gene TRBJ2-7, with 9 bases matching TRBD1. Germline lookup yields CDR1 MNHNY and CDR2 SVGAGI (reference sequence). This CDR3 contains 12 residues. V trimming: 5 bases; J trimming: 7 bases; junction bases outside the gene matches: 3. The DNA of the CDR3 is TGTGCCAGCAGTCCCGGGACAGGGGAGCAGTACTTC. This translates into CASSPGTGEQYF.

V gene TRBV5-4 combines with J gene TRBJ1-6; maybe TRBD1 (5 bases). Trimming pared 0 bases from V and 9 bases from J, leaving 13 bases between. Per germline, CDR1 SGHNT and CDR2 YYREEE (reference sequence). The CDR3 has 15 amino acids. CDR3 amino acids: CASSLERGSGSPLHF. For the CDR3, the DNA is TGTGCCAGCAGCTTGGAAAGGGGTTCTGGTTCACCCCTCCACTTT.

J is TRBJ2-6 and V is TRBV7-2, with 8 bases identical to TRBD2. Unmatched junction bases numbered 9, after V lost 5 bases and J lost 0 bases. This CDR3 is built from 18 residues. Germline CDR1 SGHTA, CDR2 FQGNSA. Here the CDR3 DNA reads TGTGCCAGCAGCCCCTTTAGCGGGGCCAACTCTGGGGCCAACGTCCTGACTTTC. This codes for CASSPFSGANSGANVLTF.

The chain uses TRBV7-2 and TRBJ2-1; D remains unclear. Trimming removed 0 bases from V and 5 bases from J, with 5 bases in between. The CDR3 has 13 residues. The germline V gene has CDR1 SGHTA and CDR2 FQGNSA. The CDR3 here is CASSLARDNEQFF. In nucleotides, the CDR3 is TGTGCCAGCAGCTTAGCAAGGGACAATGAGCAGTTCTTC.

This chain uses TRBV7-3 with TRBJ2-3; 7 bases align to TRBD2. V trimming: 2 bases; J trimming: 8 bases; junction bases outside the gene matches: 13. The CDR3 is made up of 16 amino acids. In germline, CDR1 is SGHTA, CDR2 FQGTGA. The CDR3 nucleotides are TGTGCCAGCAGCTTATATTCGGGGGGACTGCTTGGTACGCAGTATTTT. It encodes CASSLYSGGLLGTQYF.

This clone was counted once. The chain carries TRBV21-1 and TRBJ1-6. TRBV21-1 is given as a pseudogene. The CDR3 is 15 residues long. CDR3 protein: CASSKGAAYNSPLHF. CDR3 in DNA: TGTGCCAGCAGCAAAGGAGCGGCCTATAATTCACCCCTCCACTTT.